A selection of T cell receptor beta chains follows, all from one sample in a study of T-cell memory formation after mild COVID-19. TCRdb processed the 5' RACE reads anew with MiXCR; each CDR3 protein has one entry. The sample yields 100,000 to 150,000 distinct CDR3 sequences, over 15% seen once. Sequenced input: PBMCs or a T cell subset sorted from them (not recorded which). The source of these receptors is a man aged 18 to 30 who had mild COVID-19 (a few samples of this study predate the infection). Cell type and time point are not known. Both conserved end residues are part of each CDR3. The D gene is left open where the match is weak. Clone size, where shown, is once, few, many, or a class for clones that have expanded.

clone size	V gene	D gene	J gene	CDR3 protein	CDR3 DNA
NA	TRBV7-2	TRBD1	TRBJ2-4	CASSWDRVSNIQYF	TGTGCCAGCAGTTGGGACAGGGTTTCGAACATTCAGTACTTC
NA	TRBV12-3/TRBV12-4	NA	TRBJ1-1	CASRNAGNDEAFF	TGTGCCAGCCGTAATGCGGGGAATGATGAAGCTTTCTTT
once	TRBV4-1	NA	TRBJ2-1	CASRRQGTVAEQFF	TGCGCCAGCAGGCGTCAAGGAACGGTAGCTGAGCAGTTCTTC
few	TRBV29-1	NA	TRBJ2-1	CSVDLFSYNEQFF	TGCAGCGTTGACTTATTCTCCTACAATGAGCAGTTCTTC
NA	TRBV5-1	NA	TRBJ2-2	CASSFRMGTGELFF	TGCGCCAGCAGCTTTCGGATGGGCACCGGGGAGCTGTTTTTT
NA	TRBV28	NA	TRBJ1-3	CASSSVVGGRVNTIYF	TGTGCCAGCAGTTCCGTGGTAGGGGGGCGCGTAAACACCATATATTTT
NA	TRBV7-9	TRBD1	TRBJ1-1	CASSLGQGGNTEAFF	TGTGCCAGCAGCTTAGGTCAGGGGGGGAACACTGAAGCTTTCTTT
NA	TRBV19	TRBD1	TRBJ2-5	CASSTRTGEETQYF	TGTGCCAGTAGTACCAGGACAGGGGAAGAGACCCAGTACTTC
NA	TRBV6-2/TRBV6-3	NA	TRBJ2-5	CASSYRGRGPQYF	TGTGCCAGCAGTTACAGGGGACGAGGCCCCCAGTACTTC
NA	TRBV20-1	NA	TRBJ1-4	CSGQNEKLFF	TGCAGCGGACAGAATGAAAAACTGTTTTTT
few	TRBV10-3	NA	TRBJ1-2	CAISDWGAPGYGYTF	TGTGCCATCAGTGATTGGGGCGCCCCGGGGTATGGCTACACCTTC
few	TRBV20-1	TRBD2	TRBJ2-3	CSARLAGVASTDTQYF	TGCAGTGCTAGACTAGCGGGGGTTGCTAGCACAGATACGCAGTATTTT
NA	TRBV7-2	NA	TRBJ2-5	CASSPWGLQETQYF	TGTGCCAGCAGCCCGTGGGGACTTCAAGAGACCCAGTACTTC
NA	TRBV5-1	NA	TRBJ2-2	CASSLSSRTGTGELFF	TGCGCCAGCAGCCTGTCAAGCCGGACGGGCACCGGGGAGCTGTTTTTT